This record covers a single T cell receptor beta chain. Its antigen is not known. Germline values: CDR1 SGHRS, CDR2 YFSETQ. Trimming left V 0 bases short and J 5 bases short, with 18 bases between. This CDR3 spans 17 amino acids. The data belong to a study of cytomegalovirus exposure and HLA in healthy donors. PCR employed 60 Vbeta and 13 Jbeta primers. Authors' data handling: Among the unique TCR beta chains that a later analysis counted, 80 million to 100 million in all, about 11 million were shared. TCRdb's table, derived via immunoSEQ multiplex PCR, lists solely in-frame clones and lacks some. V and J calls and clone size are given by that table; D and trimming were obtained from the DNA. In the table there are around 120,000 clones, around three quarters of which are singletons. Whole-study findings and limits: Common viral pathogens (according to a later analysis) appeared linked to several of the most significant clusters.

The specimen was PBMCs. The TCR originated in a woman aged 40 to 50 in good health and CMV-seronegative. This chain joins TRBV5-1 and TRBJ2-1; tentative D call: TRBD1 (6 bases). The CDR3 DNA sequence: TGCGCCAGCAGCTTGGCGGTCAGGGGTGGTTCCCACAATGAGCAGTTCTTC. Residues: CASSLAVRGGSHNEQFF.